The sequence of this TCR beta chain was determined in a study of cytomegalovirus exposure and HLA in healthy donors (dated by TCRdb to the late 2010s). Context from the whole study: An earlier analysis of approximately 600 of the donors reported more than 250 Gb of sequence data and approximately 110 million unique TCR beta sequences from 190 million or so T cells. An early release covering some 640 HLA-typed donors comprised about 300 gigabases of sequencing data and 65 million to 100 million unique TCR sequences. The genetic ancestry cluster associated with self-reported Caucasian donors included roughly four fifths of the approximately 400 genotyped donors. The study aimed to test whether signatures of past pathogen exposure could be identified by cataloging public T cell receptors. Using immunosequencing, the study profiled T cell repertoires from around 670 subjects and related those repertoires to cytomegalovirus serostatus. Along with the roughly 670-subject first cohort, a separate validation cohort of some 130 different subjects was used. High-throughput TCR immunosequencing, statistical association of individual TCRs with disease status, and machine learning were combined to predict cytomegalovirus infection status. A later analysis re-examined previously published TCR beta repertoires from over 500 donors and added high-resolution HLA genotyping to investigate patterns of TCR occurrence. Rather than using new phenotypic data, the later analysis identified candidate immune exposures from TCR beta sequences and from how often those sequences occurred across donors. To decide whether each TCR beta V gene segment behaved as functional or pseudogenic, an earlier analysis of several hundred of the donors relied on high-throughput TCR beta sequencing. Donor age, sex, ethnicity and CMV serostatus were compiled together with the repertoire data. A later genetic analysis took genome-wide SNP genotypes for about three fifths of the roughly 670 donors and used that subset as a discovery cohort. All discovery cohort repertoires had been generated using a single sequencing platform. Both class I and class II loci were covered by HLA typing, at four-digit resolution. The number of donors typed differed by locus, with roughly 620-630 for A, B, C, DRB1 and DQB1, roughly 520 for DQA1, 606 for DPA1, and some 440 for DPB1. Several DR-DQ haplotypes were treated as single units for association and clustering because of strong linkage in the cohort. On average, roughly 240,000 unique TCR beta nucleotide sequences were sequenced per donor among 300 to 500 genotyped donors of the cohort, with roughly 18% of those sequences being non-productive.

Broader findings and caveats from the paper: Most CMV-associated TCR beta chains appeared to be HLA-restricted in a later analysis, and the HLA associations seemed to be driven largely by CMV exposure. Roughly uniform sequencing depth across donors was assumed in presence/absence analyses, although this assumption may not hold. The sequencing pipeline was judged likely to have produced a cluster of highly shared sequence variants as a technical artifact. Because counts were too low, seventeen rarely observed V segments, including chromosome 9 orphons, were left out of the earlier analysis of about 500 of the donors. A later analysis found that TCR association rates varied across HLA loci, with DRB1 alleles showing the most associated TCRs and HLA-C alleles the fewest. A few of the identified cytomegalovirus-associated TCR beta chains were confirmed in vitro to be specific for cytomegalovirus antigens. The authors suggested that the approach could potentially be extended to other disease states and immunological phenotypes. A later analysis found that HLA-associated TCR beta chains were more clonally expanded and had lower generation probabilities than equally common non-associated chains. Correlated functional status among segregating V segments might be attributable to linkage disequilibrium, but an unknown experimental factor could not be ruled out. In both the original and validation cohorts, the classifier was reported to diagnose cytomegalovirus status with high specificity and sensitivity. A further reported finding was that TCR beta sequences accurately predicted the HLA-A and HLA-B alleles for most subjects in the first cohort. Specific HLA alleles were associated with 15,000 to 20,000 TCR beta sequences at a false discovery rate of 0.05 in a later analysis. A later analysis reported that several top co-occurrence clusters appeared linked to parvovirus B19, influenza, CMV and Epstein-Barr virus. An association between a missense DCLRE1C variant and V-gene and J-gene trimming of TCR beta chains was found in a later genetic analysis and replicated in an independent cohort. Assigning TCR associations to individual alleles was difficult when HLA alleles, especially DR and DQ, strongly co-occurred. The only immune exposure information available for the cohort was CMV serostatus. Some IMGT-functional V segments, including TRBV6-2 and TRBV6-3, could not be distinguished by the 87-base-pair reads and were therefore excluded. Compared with the roughly 700-donor mean, donors in an Asian-associated ancestry cluster had fewer N-insertions in productive TCRs, according to a later genetic analysis. While some public TCRs were present in many individuals, most TCR sequences turned up only very rarely across donors. The study listed 164 TCR beta chains as associated with cytomegalovirus. Only TCR beta chains were sequenced in this cohort, and the absence of alpha or paired-chain data limited detectable features. HLA typing was unavailable for some donors at each locus, so association tests used only the typed subset. In an earlier analysis of around 500 of the donors, most TCR beta V segments appeared in productive rearrangements about 87% or about 30% of the time, broadly matching IMGT annotations.

The library was made by the immunoSEQ multiplex PCR assay. A mixture of 60 forward primers for TCR Vbeta segments and 13 reverse primers for TCR Jbeta segments was used in the multiplex PCR. The CDR3 region of rearranged TCR beta genes was amplified from genomic DNA by a multiplex PCR assay. On the Illumina HiSeq System, the amplified TCR beta libraries were sequenced as 87-base-pair reads. In the authors' own workflow: A later analysis tallied some 79 million unique TCR beta chains across the approximately 670 repertoires, and about 10 million of those chains were shared by two or more donors. A nearest-neighbor algorithm error-corrected the raw reads and collapsed the reads into unique sequences, merging closely related sequences to remove PCR and sequencing errors. CDR3 sequences were aligned to IMGT reference sequences to assign V, D and J gene segments. Each retained sequence needed at least a six-nucleotide match to both a V gene segment and a J gene segment. A rearrangement was called productive if the CDR3 had no stop codons and remained in frame with V and J, and every other rearrangement was called non-productive. Following IMGT convention, CDR3 was defined as the stretch from the second conserved V-encoded cysteine to the conserved J-encoded phenylalanine. The earlier analysis of fewer than 700 of the donors excluded sequences that lacked an unambiguous match to a single V gene segment. An earlier analysis of a few hundred of the donors called V segments functional above 56.7% productive rearrangements and segregating when the between-donor standard deviation exceeded 5%. To diagnose cytomegalovirus status from the catalog of TCR beta chain sequences, a statistical classification framework was built. V and J gene assignment, in a later analysis, came from comparing TCR nucleotide sequences with IMGT/GENE-DB human TR gene sequences. Using the TCRdist pipeline, a later analysis assigned CDR3 sequences along with most-parsimonious VDJ recombination scenarios. In a later analysis, each TCR beta chain was defined by its CDR3 amino acid sequence together with its V-gene family, and reads without a unique V-gene family were excluded. As a way to deal with suspected cross-contamination and a sequencing artifact, a later analysis dropped hundreds of nucleotide sequences that were highly shared and had low generation probability. For each public chain, a later analysis derived a clonal expansion index from normalized ranks of inferred template counts within each repertoire. A later analysis computed generation probabilities with a VDJ recombination model fitted to out-of-frame rearrangements, and checked the results against IGoR. In a later analysis, TCR-TCR, TCR-HLA and TCR-CMV co-occurrence was scored with hypergeometric tests, and a repertoire-size bias correction was applied to TCR pairs. To estimate false discovery rates, a later analysis permuted the HLA or CMV assignments 20 times. A later analysis grouped co-occurring TCRs with DBSCAN, adding TCRdist sequence similarity when clustering within HLA-allele-positive subsets. Repertoires with fewer than 30,000 or more than 120,000 public chains were left out of co-occurrence clustering, as were four to six repertoires with anomalous nucleotide sharing. This is the immuneACCESS table as TCRdb keeps it, with only in-frame sequences that have V and J called. A part of the clones is gone; compared with another copy, unresolved V genes explain less than half, and the rest is unexplained. V, J and clone size derive from that table, while D and trimming were established from the DNA sequence. Across this sample there are roughly 110,000 clones, with approximately 79% seen only once. Of the sample, around 13% falls within the top ten clones.

The CDR3 has 17 amino acids, counting the end cysteine and phenylalanine. The CDR3 DNA has 51 bases and is translated from base 1. After removal of 5 bases from V and 5 bases from J, the junction retains 15 bases not matched to a gene. From a lookup of the germline V gene (reference sequence), CDR1 and CDR2 are SEHNR and FQNEAQ. The cohort was made up of approximately 670 healthy bone marrow donors. At the time of sampling, all cohort members were nominally healthy, though unrecorded immune exposures were likely present. The donor tested CMV seropositive and was one of the 289 seropositive cohort members. A peripheral blood sample was collected from each donor, and TCR beta sequencing was performed on peripheral blood mononuclear cells. The Qiagen DNeasy Blood Extraction Kit was used to extract genomic DNA from the blood cell samples. On this clone: Its binding antigen is unknown. Base quality data are lacking; no much larger clone is found one base away.

Sequencing was carried out using PBMCs. This receptor was identified in a woman in her thirties or forties in good health and CMV-seropositive. The sequence is built from TRBV7-9 and TRBJ1-5; a stretch of 7 junction bases matches TRBD1. The nucleotide sequence is TGTGCCAGCAGCCTCTCGGGCACAGGGGAGGAGTATCAGCCCCAGCATTTT. It translates as CASSLSGTGEEYQPQHF.